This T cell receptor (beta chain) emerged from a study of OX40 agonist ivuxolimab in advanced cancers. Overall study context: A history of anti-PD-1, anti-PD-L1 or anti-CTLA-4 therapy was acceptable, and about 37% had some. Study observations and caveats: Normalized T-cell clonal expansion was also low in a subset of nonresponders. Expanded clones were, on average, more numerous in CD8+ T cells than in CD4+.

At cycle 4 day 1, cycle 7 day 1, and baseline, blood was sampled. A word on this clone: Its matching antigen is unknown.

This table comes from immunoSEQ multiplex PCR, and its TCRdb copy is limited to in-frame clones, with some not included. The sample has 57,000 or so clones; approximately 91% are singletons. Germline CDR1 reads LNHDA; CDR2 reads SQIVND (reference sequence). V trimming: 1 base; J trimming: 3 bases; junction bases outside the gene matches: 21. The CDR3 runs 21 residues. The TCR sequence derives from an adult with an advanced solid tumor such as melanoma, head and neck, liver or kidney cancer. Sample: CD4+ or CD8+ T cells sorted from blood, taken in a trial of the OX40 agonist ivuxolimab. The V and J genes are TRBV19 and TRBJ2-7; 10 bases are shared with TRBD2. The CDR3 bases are TGTGCCAGTAGTATAGGCCCCCTGGTAAGGACTAGCGGAGTGGGGATCTACGAGCAGTACTTC. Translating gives CASSIGPLVRTSGVGIYEQYF. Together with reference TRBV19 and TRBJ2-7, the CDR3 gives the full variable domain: DGGITQSPKYLFRKEGQNVTLSCEQNLNHDAMYWYRQDPGQGLRLIYYSQIVNDFQKGDIAEGYSVSREKKESFPLTVTSAQKNPTAFYLCASSIGPLVRTSGVGIYEQYFGPGTRLTVT.